This TCR beta chain is from a study of OX40 agonist ivuxolimab in advanced cancers. Study findings and constraints: Partial responders at 0.1-3.0 mg/kg had among the lowest clonal expansion. Some of the nonresponding patients also showed low levels of normalized T-cell clonal expansion.

The CDR3 has 14 amino acids. CDR1 and CDR2 from the germline V gene are SGHNT and YENEEA. Between the trimmed V and J ends, which lost 5 bases and 2 bases, there was a span of 13 bases. Any history of autoimmune disease or systemic immunosuppression disqualified patients. Sampling times: baseline, cycle 4 day 1, cycle 7 day 1. Some clones are missing from TCRdb's copy, which holds only in-frame ones; the method was immunoSEQ multiplex PCR. The sample includes approximately 100,000 clones, approximately 88% of them seen just once. Note on this clone: The antigen is unknown.

The receptor comes from an adult with an advanced solid tumor such as melanoma, head and neck, liver or kidney cancer. The source was CD4+ or CD8+ T cells sorted from blood, collected in a trial of the OX40 agonist ivuxolimab. This chain uses TRBV11-3 with TRBJ2-7, with D possibly being TRBD1 or TRBD2 (5 bases each). The DNA of the CDR3 is TGTGCCAGCAGCCCTGGGGACGGTCCCTACGAGCAGTACTTC. Protein: CASSPGDGPYEQYF.